Each of the 27 T cell receptor beta chains below was sequenced from the same sample in a study of blood T cells in healthy people across ages. It was with a sample-barcoded 5' primer and a J-beta primer mix that a second PCR of about 6 to 12 cycles was run. TCRdb passed the 5' RACE reads through MiXCR, listing each CDR3 protein once. The sample has approximately 670,000 distinct CDR3 sequences, about 43% seen once. The sample comprised blood. These receptors were taken from an elderly man in good health.

This chain uses TRBV29-1 with TRBJ2-1, with 7 nucleotides matching TRBD2. After removal of 1 base from V and 0 bases from J, the junction contained 3 bases not matched to a gene. Germline values: CDR1 SQVTM, CDR2 ANQGSEA. This CDR3 comprises 15 residues. The CDR3 DNA reads TGCAGCGTTGAAGGAGCGGGATACTCCTACAATGAGCAGTTCTTC. Translating gives CSVEGAGYSYNEQFF.

The chain links TRBV4-3 to TRBJ2-3; 9 positions agree with TRBD2. The germline gives CDR1 LGHNA, CDR2 YSLEER. The CDR3 runs to 17 residues. Trimming took 2 bases from V and 4 from J; bases not matched to a gene: 10. This CDR3 reads CASSQSAIAGVSDTQYF. The CDR3 bases are TGCGCCAGCAGCCAAAGCGCCATAGCGGGGGTCTCAGATACGCAGTATTTT.

This clonotype was detected a few times. This chain joins TRBV9 and TRBJ2-6; D tentatively fits TRBD1 or TRBD2 (5 bases each). The CDR3 totals 17 residues. V lost 4 bases and J 1 base, leaving 15 bases between the germline ends. The V gene's germline CDR1 is SGDLS and CDR2 YYNGEE. The CDR3 spells CASSTKGWESGANVLTF. For the CDR3, the DNA is TGTGCCAGCAGCACGAAGGGGTGGGAGTCTGGGGCCAACGTCCTGACTTTC.

This clonotype was counted a few times. The rearrangement joins TRBV5-1 to TRBJ1-1; D possibly corresponds to TRBD1 (6 bases). Trimming stripped 5 bases from V and 6 bases from J, with 11 bases between. Per germline, CDR1 SGHRS and CDR2 YFSETQ. CDR3 length: 12 amino acids. DNA of the CDR3: TGCGCCAGCAGGCACGACAGGTCTGAAGCTTTCTTT. This codes for CASRHDRSEAFF.

The chain employs TRBV25-1 and TRBJ1-6, with D maybe TRBD1 (5 bases). V was cut by 2 bases and J by 9 bases, with 14 bases left in between. Germline V gives CDR1 MGHDK, CDR2 SYGVNS. The CDR3 is 15 amino acids. In nucleotides, the CDR3 is TGTGCCAGCAGTGAACGGGACCCCGGGGTTTCACCCCTCCACTTT. This codes for CASSERDPGVSPLHF.

V usage is TRBV28 and J usage is TRBJ2-6; tentative D call: TRBD2 (5 bases). CDR1 and CDR2 (germline): MDHEN, SYDVKM. V was cut by 6 bases and J by 1 base, with 10 bases left in between. The CDR3 is made up of 15 amino acids. In DNA form, the CDR3 reads TGTGCCAGCAGAACGGCGGGTTCTGGGGCCAACGTCCTGACTTTC. It codes for CASRTAGSGANVLTF.

This clonotype showed up just a few times. V usage is TRBV20-1 and J usage is TRBJ2-3, with 12 bases lining up with TRBD2. V lost 5 bases, J lost 4 bases, and 7 bases stayed unmatched. Germline assignment: CDR1 DFQATT and CDR2 SNEGSKA (reference sequence). CDR3 length: 15 amino acids. The CDR3 here is CSAWASGGASDTQYF. CDR3 nucleotides: TGCAGTGCTTGGGCTAGCGGGGGGGCCTCAGATACGCAGTATTTT.

This clonotype came up a few times. The junction shows a germline mismatch at one end, possibly a read error. This chain joins TRBV6-2 or TRBV6-3 and TRBJ2-3; tentative D call: TRBD2 (5 bases). CDR1 and CDR2 (germline): MNHEY, SVGEGT. CDR3 length equals 18 residues. The CDR3 protein is CASSYSKGSGLRSETQYF. For the CDR3, the DNA is TGTGCCAGCAGTTACTCGAAGGGCAGCGGACTGCGCTCAGAAACGCAGTATTTT.

This clonotype was recorded at least ten times. The chain carries TRBV4-2 and TRBJ2-1, with 12 bases matching TRBD2. This CDR3 has 17 amino acids. CDR1 is LGHNA, CDR2 YNFKEQ, per germline. Trimming removed 2 bases from V and 7 bases from J; junction bases left unmatched: 9. Written as DNA, the CDR3 is TGTGCCAGCAGCCAATGGGAAACTAGCGGGGGGATTAATGAGCAGTTCTTC. Translated: CASSQWETSGGINEQFF.

CDR3 in DNA: TGCAGTGCCATCCGGGGGGCCCCCTACGAGCAGTACTTC. Its protein product is CSAIRGAPYEQYF. J is TRBJ2-5 and V is TRBV20-1; perhaps TRBD2 as D (7 bases). The end of the DNA is better explained by TRBJ2-7, so the J call may be wrong. CDR3 size: 13 residues. The germline V gene encodes CDR1 DFQATT and CDR2 SNEGSKA (reference sequence).

The rearrangement joins TRBV20-1 to TRBJ2-7; 8 nucleotides match TRBD1. Germline loops: CDR1 DFQATT, CDR2 SNEGSKA (reference sequence). Trimming at V came to 3 bases and at J to 3 bases, leaving 10 bases not matched to a gene. CDR3 length equals 15 residues. In DNA, the CDR3 is TGCAGTGCTAGGCCTTTCGACAGGGGTGGCTACGAGCAGTACTTC. As protein: CSARPFDRGGYEQYF.

The chain links TRBV5-5 to TRBJ2-5; either TRBD1 or TRBD2 may fit D (6 bases each). The germline V gene has CDR1 SGHKS and CDR2 YYEKEE (reference sequence). This CDR3 region has 16 residues. V was pared by 2 bases and J by 4 bases, with 18 bases between. The CDR3 bases are TGTGCCAGCAGCTTTAGGGGGGCAGAGGGAGCAGAGACCCAGTACTTC. This codes for CASSFRGAEGAETQYF. The full variable domain, in which reference TRBV5-5 and TRBJ2-5 provide the parts outside the CDR3, is DAGVTQSPTHLIKTRGQQVTLRCSPISGHKSVSWYQQVLGQGPQFIFQYYEKEERGRGNFPDRFSARQFPNYSSELNVNALLLGDSALYLCASSFRGAEGAETQYFGPGTRLLVL.

V usage is TRBV7-9 and J usage is TRBJ1-5, with 10 bases lining up with TRBD1. Trimming removed 5 bases from V and 5 bases from J; junction bases left unmatched: 9. Per germline, CDR1 SEHNR and CDR2 FQNEAQ (reference sequence). The CDR3 has 16 amino acids. The CDR3 sequence is CASSRDRGLDYQPQHF. The CDR3, as DNA: TGTGCCAGCAGCCGGGACAGGGGCTTGGATTATCAGCCCCAGCATTTT.

The V and J genes are TRBV5-1 and TRBJ1-1; tentative D call: TRBD1 (5 bases). V lost 0 bases, J lost 3 bases, and 9 bases lay in between. Germline CDR1 SGHRS, CDR2 YFSETQ. This CDR3 is 14 amino acids long. The CDR3 loop is CASSLVLGHTEAFF. The CDR3 bases are TGCGCCAGCAGCTTGGTATTGGGGCACACTGAAGCTTTCTTT.

J is TRBJ1-1 and V is TRBV18, with TRBD1 identical over 7 bases. The CDR3 loop spans 16 amino acids. Germline values: CDR1 KGHSH, CDR2 LQKENI. V lost 6 bases, J lost 0 bases, and 10 bases stayed unmatched. The CDR3 region has the DNA TGTGCCAGCTCGCAAGAGACAGGGTACATGAACACTGAAGCTTTCTTT. Translating gives CASSQETGYMNTEAFF.

This clonotype was seen a handful of times. The J gene is TRBJ2-3, the V gene TRBV14; the D is unclear. The V and J ends lost 1 base and 3 bases respectively, with 11 bases between them. The CDR3 totals 15 residues. Germline values: CDR1 SGHDN, CDR2 FVKESK. Here the CDR3 DNA reads TGTGCCAGCAGCCAAGTAGGTGGAAGGACAGATACGCAGTATTTT. Protein sequence: CASSQVGGRTDTQYF.

The count of this clonotype is one. The rearrangement links TRBV27 to TRBJ2-7, with TRBD2 identical over 8 bases. This CDR3 contains 16 residues. Germline assignment: CDR1 MNHEY and CDR2 SMNVEV (reference sequence). J was trimmed by 0 bases and V by 5 bases; bases with no gene match: 9. The CDR3 sequence: CASSTSERGPSYEQYF. For the CDR3, the DNA is TGTGCCAGCAGTACCTCGGAGCGGGGGCCCTCCTACGAGCAGTACTTC.

The V and J genes are TRBV6-2 or TRBV6-3 and TRBJ2-6; no clear D gene. The germline V and J ends were trimmed by 7 bases and 0 bases, with 10 bases remaining between them. The CDR3 contains 15 residues. Per the germline V gene, CDR1 is MNHEY and CDR2 is SVGEGT. The CDR3 is CASKESASGANVLTF. Written as DNA, the CDR3 is TGTGCCAGCAAAGAGTCAGCCTCTGGGGCCAACGTCCTGACTTTC.

V gene TRBV6-1 combines with J gene TRBJ1-2, with D uncertain. The germline V and J ends were trimmed by 2 bases and 6 bases, with 13 bases remaining between them. The CDR3 loop spans 14 amino acids. Germline V lookup: CDR1 MNHNS, CDR2 SASEGT. CDR3 nucleotides: TGTGCCAGCAGTGAACGAGGAGGGAGGGATGGCTACACCTTC. Amino acids: CASSERGGRDGYTF.

The V gene is TRBV11-3, the J gene TRBJ2-1, with a tentative D call TRBD2 (6 bases). The CDR3 has 15 residues. The V end was cut by 0 bases, the J end by 1 base, with 7 bases between. Germline CDR1 and CDR2: SGHNT and YENEEA. CDR3: CASSLEAGSYNEQFF. As DNA, the CDR3 is TGTGCCAGCAGCTTAGAGGCGGGGTCCTACAATGAGCAGTTCTTC.

Only a few counts were recorded for this clonotype. The J gene is TRBJ1-2, the V gene TRBV7-2; weak D call: TRBD1 (5 bases). The CDR3 covers 14 residues. V lost 3 bases and J lost 5, with 13 bases in between. Germline CDR1 and CDR2: SGHTA and FQGNSA. CDR3 bases: TGTGCCAGCAGCTTGGGTGGAGGGACGTATGGCTACACCTTC. Residues: CASSLGGGTYGYTF.

This clonotype has only a few counts. The chain links TRBV11-1 to TRBJ2-7; TRBD1 agrees at 7 bases. The CDR3 runs 15 residues. The V and J ends lost 4 bases and 4 bases, in that order; junction bases with no gene match: 10. The germline V gene has CDR1 SGHAT and CDR2 FQDESV (reference sequence). CDR3 sequence reads: CASSSTRGPVYEQYF. CDR3 nucleotides: TGTGCCAGCAGCTCGACGAGGGGGCCTGTGTACGAGCAGTACTTC.

The chain carries TRBV6-1 and TRBJ2-3; TRBD1 might be the D (5 bases). Trimming shortened V by 2 bases and J by 6 bases, and 9 bases separated the two germline ends. CDR3 length equals 13 residues. Germline V gives CDR1 MNHNS, CDR2 SASEGT. CDR3 sequence reads: CASSEQGMDTQYF. CDR3 DNA sequence: TGTGCCAGCAGTGAACAGGGCATGGATACGCAGTATTTT.

This clonotype has only a few counts. The rearrangement links TRBV7-8 to TRBJ2-5; D perhaps matches TRBD2 (5 bases). Germline V CDR1 and CDR2: SGHVS, FQNEAQ. The CDR3 has 15 residues. Deletions cut 1 base from V and 4 bases from J, with 13 bases between. CDR3: CASSLVHRAGETQYF. As DNA, the CDR3 is TGTGCCAGCAGCTTAGTGCACCGGGCGGGAGAGACCCAGTACTTC.

V usage is TRBV29-1 and J usage is TRBJ2-5; D remains ambiguous. The germline V gene has CDR1 SQVTM and CDR2 ANQGSEA. CDR3 length equals 12 residues. Trimming removed 4 bases at V and 3 bases at J, with 9 bases between. In DNA form, the CDR3 reads TGCAGCGTTGGGGCCCCGAAAGAGACCCAGTACTTC. This translates into CSVGAPKETQYF.

This chain links TRBV27 with TRBJ1-2, with 7 bases that match TRBD1. Germline values: CDR1 MNHEY, CDR2 SMNVEV (reference sequence). This CDR3 has 15 residues. V trimming: 4 bases; J trimming: 8 bases; junction bases outside the gene matches: 13. Here the CDR3 reads CASSSVDRELQGYTF. The DNA of the CDR3 is TGTGCCAGCAGTTCCGTAGACAGGGAACTCCAGGGCTACACCTTC.

This clonotype occurred a few times. The rearrangement uses TRBV20-1 and TRBJ2-3; 11 bases line up with TRBD2. The V segment lost 1 base and the J segment 4 bases; nucleotides outside the gene matches: 4. Germline values: CDR1 DFQATT, CDR2 SNEGSKA (reference sequence). The CDR3 length is 15 residues. CDR3 protein: CSARGASGGPDTQYF. In nucleotides, the CDR3 is TGCAGTGCTAGAGGGGCTAGCGGGGGGCCAGATACGCAGTATTTT.